This T cell receptor (beta chain) was captured by sequencing in a study of blood T cell repertoires in COVID-19. Overall study context: Some COVID-19 samples were acute and others convalescent; all came from the United States, Italy and Spain. The cDNA or gDNA used as material had been derived from T cells, B-cell-depleted T cells, or PBMCs.

V was cut by 0 bases and J by 6 bases, with 13 bases left in between. Per the germline V gene, CDR1 is SGHAT and CDR2 is FQNNGV. This CDR3 contains 15 residues. Authors' processing steps: Amplification of reference gene primers was used by the study to estimate nucleated cell counts. TCRdb's copy holds only in-frame clones and misses some; the assay was immunoSEQ multiplex PCR. Clonal size and the V and J genes are those of that table, whereas D and trimming came from the DNA. The sample lists 200,000 to 250,000 clones, around 80% seen once, with 1.3% in the top ten. The chain is built from TRBV11-2 and TRBJ2-3, with D possibly matching TRBD2 (5 bases). This TCR came from a woman in her twenties or thirties with COVID-19, enrolled during active disease. The sequenced sample was peripheral blood. Written as DNA, the CDR3 is TGTGCCAGCAGCTTAGATCCCGGACTCCCTGATACGCAGTATTTT. It translates to CASSLDPGLPDTQYF.